Listed below are T cell receptor beta chains from one sample, sequenced in a study of vaccination effects on CD4 cells after COVID-19. The antigens for these receptors are not known. Measured with immunoSEQ multiplex PCR; TCRdb has only the in-frame clones, and not every one. The sample comprises roughly 61,000 clones, roughly 79% of which are singletons, and about 2.4% rests with the top ten. Sequencing used CD4+ T cells from PBMCs cultured with HCoV-229E spike peptides, obtained before COVID-19 vaccination. These receptors were obtained from a human donor who received a COVID-19 vaccine. Each CDR3 is given with its conserved first and last residue. D genes are given only for firm matches. Size tells how often a clone was seen (once, few, many) or the class of an expanded clone, and some rows leave it out.

J,size,V,D,CDR3,DNA
TRBJ2-3,once,TRBV27,TRBD2,CASSLRGLTDTQYF,TGTGCCAGCAGTTTAAGGGGACTAACAGATACGCAGTATTTT
TRBJ2-1,NA,TRBV6-6,NA,CASSTPGNNEQFF,TGTGCCAGCAGTACGCCAGGGAACAATGAGCAGTTCTTC
TRBJ1-2,NA,TRBV18,NA,CASSPNKGTGYGYTF,TGTGCCAGCTCACCGAACAAGGGTACGGGCTATGGCTACACCTTC
TRBJ1-1,few,TRBV12-3/TRBV12-4,NA,CASSKVLRGEAFF,TGTGCCAGCAGTAAAGTACTCAGGGGTGAAGCTTTCTTT
TRBJ1-2,NA,TRBV19,NA,CASSLSGYGYTF,TGTGCCAGTAGTCTCTCCGGGTATGGCTACACCTTC
TRBJ2-2,NA,TRBV5-4,TRBD2,CASGGDVSTGELFF,TGTGCCAGCGGGGGGGACGTTAGCACCGGGGAGCTGTTTTTT
TRBJ1-4,NA,TRBV7-9,NA,CAGRGAANEKLFF,TGTGCCGGACGGGGGGCCGCTAATGAAAAACTGTTTTTT
TRBJ2-5,NA,TRBV4-2,NA,CASSQGGGDLSQETQYF,TGTGCCAGCAGCCAAGGTGGAGGGGACTTGTCCCAAGAGACCCAGTACTTC
TRBJ1-2,NA,TRBV24-1,TRBD1,CATSDPAEGAGGYTF,TGTGCCACCAGTGATCCCGCCGAGGGGGCGGGTGGCTACACCTTC
TRBJ2-5,once,TRBV5-1,NA,CASRTGTEETQYF,TGCGCCAGCAGGACCGGGACGGAAGAGACCCAGTACTTC
TRBJ1-2,NA,TRBV14,NA,CASSQGMTYGYTF,TGTGCCAGCAGCCAGGGGATGACCTATGGCTACACCTTC
TRBJ2-1,NA,TRBV6-5,TRBD1,CASSPRDSRRNEQFF,TGTGCCAGCAGCCCCCGGGACAGTCGGCGCAATGAGCAGTTCTTC
TRBJ2-3,NA,TRBV7-3,TRBD1,CASSLDGQGRTDTQYF,TGTGCCAGCAGCTTAGATGGACAGGGAAGGACAGATACGCAGTATTTT
TRBJ1-4,few,TRBV7-2,TRBD1,CASSLQTGGDEKLFF,TGTGCCAGCAGCTTACAGACAGGGGGAGATGAAAAACTGTTTTTT
TRBJ1-2,NA,TRBV7-8,NA,CASSLTPAGAVNGYTF,TGTGCCAGCAGCTTAACGCCGGCGGGGGCGGTGAATGGCTACACCTTC
TRBJ1-2,NA,TRBV4-3,NA,CASSQDFRQGQGYTF,TGCGCCAGCAGCCAAGATTTCCGGCAGGGTCAAGGCTACACCTTC
TRBJ2-4,NA,TRBV20-1,NA,CSATSENIQYF,TGCAGTGCCACCTCTGAAAACATTCAGTACTTC
TRBJ2-3,NA,TRBV12-5,NA,CASGLGRQITDTQYF,TGTGCTAGTGGTTTGGGCCGACAGATCACAGATACGCAGTATTTT
TRBJ1-6,NA,TRBV5-1,NA,CASSRDNNSPLHF,TGCGCCAGCAGCCGGGACAATAATTCACCCCTCCACTTT
TRBJ1-2,NA,TRBV24-1,TRBD1,CATSDTSTGGSYGYTF,TGTGCCACCAGTGATACCTCGACAGGGGGCAGCTATGGCTACACCTTC
TRBJ1-2,NA,TRBV19,TRBD1,CASRSRDRAPRGYTF,TGTGCCAGTAGGTCCCGGGACAGGGCCCCTCGGGGCTACACCTTC
TRBJ1-2,NA,TRBV12-3/TRBV12-4,NA,CASSENYGYTF,TGTGCCAGCAGCGAGAACTATGGCTACACCTTC
TRBJ2-2,once,TRBV6-5,NA,CASSSGSGATGELFF,TGTGCCAGCAGCTCCGGCTCCGGGGCCACCGGGGAGCTGTTTTTT
TRBJ2-5,NA,TRBV7-3,TRBD1,CASSSGQGAETQYF,TGTGCCAGCAGCTCCGGACAGGGGGCAGAGACCCAGTACTTC
TRBJ2-5,NA,TRBV18,NA,CASSPPAGGQETQYF,TGTGCCAGCTCACCACCGGCCGGGGGCCAAGAGACCCAGTACTTC
TRBJ2-3,NA,TRBV5-1,TRBD1,CASSLVGTGTDTQYF,TGCGCCAGCAGCTTGGTGGGGACAGGCACAGATACGCAGTATTTT
TRBJ1-2,NA,TRBV5-1,NA,CASSPGWGNQNYGYTF,TGCGCCAGCAGCCCTGGATGGGGGAATCAGAACTATGGCTACACCTTC
TRBJ1-3,NA,TRBV5-1,NA,CASSLVPVSSGNTIYF,TGCGCCAGCAGCTTGGTTCCGGTTAGCTCTGGAAACACCATATATTTT
TRBJ2-3,NA,TRBV7-2,NA,CASQDSPTDTQYF,TGTGCCAGCCAGGACAGCCCCACAGATACGCAGTATTTT
TRBJ1-2,NA,TRBV11-2,NA,CASSPGGTGYGYTF,TGTGCCAGCAGCCCCGGGGGTACCGGTTATGGCTACACCTTC
TRBJ1-2,NA,TRBV9,NA,CASSPQGSGHYGYTF,TGTGCCAGCAGCCCACAGGGCTCGGGCCACTATGGCTACACCTTC
TRBJ2-5,NA,TRBV2,TRBD2,CASSAAGGQETQYF,TGTGCCAGCAGTGCGGCGGGGGGGCAGGAGACCCAGTACTTC
TRBJ2-1,NA,TRBV6-6,NA,CASPSGDSYNEQFF,TGTGCCAGCCCCTCCGGAGACTCCTACAATGAGCAGTTCTTC
TRBJ1-2,few,TRBV3-1/TRBV3-2,NA,CASTKGTDYGYTF,TGTGCCAGCACGAAGGGTACAGACTATGGCTACACCTTC
TRBJ2-5,NA,TRBV9,NA,CARRDRDETQYF,TGTGCCAGGCGGGACAGAGATGAGACCCAGTACTTC
TRBJ1-5,once,TRBV6-2/TRBV6-3,NA,CASSYGGSYYVNQPQHF,TGTGCCAGCAGCTATGGCGGGTCCTATTACGTCAATCAGCCCCAGCATTTT
TRBJ1-5,NA,TRBV7-9,NA,CVPSRRGNQPQHF,TGTGTCCCATCTCGCCGAGGCAATCAGCCCCAGCATTTT
TRBJ2-3,NA,TRBV3-1/TRBV3-2,NA,CASSQDIYSGTDTQYF,TGTGCCAGCAGCCAAGATATCTACTCGGGCACAGATACGCAGTATTTT
TRBJ2-4,NA,TRBV28,NA,CASSILSVAKNIQYF,TGTGCCAGCAGTATCCTTTCTGTAGCCAAAAACATTCAGTACTTC
TRBJ2-2,NA,TRBV10-2,NA,CASSERTNTGELFF,TGCGCCAGCAGTGAGAGGACAAACACCGGGGAGCTGTTTTTT
TRBJ2-1,NA,TRBV6-5,NA,CASSLPGSPYNEQFF,TGTGCCAGTTCCCTCCCTGGGAGTCCCTACAATGAGCAGTTCTTC
TRBJ2-3,NA,TRBV19,TRBD2,CASAPGGTTDTQYF,TGTGCCAGTGCACCGGGGGGTACCACAGATACGCAGTATTTT
TRBJ1-1,NA,TRBV5-1,NA,CASLGTFEAFF,TGCGCCAGCCTCGGGACATTTGAAGCTTTCTTT
TRBJ2-4,NA,TRBV4-2,NA,CASSQDSGGKAKNIQYF,TGTGCCAGCAGCCAAGATTCCGGGGGTAAAGCCAAAAACATTCAGTACTTC
TRBJ1-1,NA,TRBV6-5,NA,CVSSYYGAPEAFF,TGTGTCAGCAGTTACTACGGGGCTCCTGAAGCTTTCTTT
TRBJ2-3,NA,TRBV30,NA,CAWSATVPSTDTQYF,TGTGCCTGGAGTGCGACAGTTCCTAGCACAGATACGCAGTATTTT
TRBJ2-5,NA,TRBV4-2,TRBD2,CASSQDYRGGQETQYF,TGTGCCAGCAGCCAAGACTACCGGGGGGGCCAGGAGACCCAGTACTTC